The T cell receptor beta chain under discussion was sequenced for a study of T cell changes during pregnancy in multiple sclerosis. Libraries were prepared by immunoSEQ multiplex PCR; TCRdb keeps only in-frame clonotypes and omits some of them. Of nearly 40,000 clones listed, approximately 90% were seen once; the top ten hold approximately 0.81%. Germline CDR1 and CDR2: SGHDT and YYEEEE. The length of the CDR3 is 15 residues. J lost 2 bases, V lost 4 bases, and 6 bases had no gene match. This TCR was sampled from a female donor with multiple sclerosis, enrolled in a pregnancy study. V gene TRBV5-6 combines with J gene TRBJ1-1; TRBD1 agrees at 9 bases. Sequences were derived from CD4+ T cells from peripheral blood mononuclear cells, sampled before pregnancy. This CDR3 is CASSVPGQGNTEAFF. The CDR3 nucleotides read TGTGCCAGCAGCGTACCGGGACAGGGAAACACTGAAGCTTTCTTT.